A selection of T cell receptor beta chains follows, all from one sample in a study of human T cells and chemical hapten exposure. TCRdb re-called the RACE reads with MiXCR, one entry per CDR3 protein. The sample has about 290,000 distinct CDR3 sequences; approximately 8% are singletons. This specimen consisted of whole blood, obtained in connection with sensitization to the hapten diphenylcyclopropenone (DPC). Source of these receptors: a man between 18 and 29 years old with alopecia areata. Some clones in this sample may be carry-over from other donors' samples. CDR3s include the opening cysteine and the closing phenylalanine or tryptophan. A D gene is named only where the DNA matches it firmly. The size of a clone is reported for some rows only, either as once, few or many, or as a class for expanded clones.

d_gene	j_gene	v_gene	abundance	len	CDR3nt	CDR3aa
TRBD1	TRBJ1-6	TRBV7-9	-	17	TGTGCCAGCAGCCACTGGACAGGGTCGAATTATAATTCACCCCTCCACTTT	CASSHWTGSNYNSPLHF
TRBD1	TRBJ2-1	TRBV4-3	few	14	TGCGCCAGCAGCCCCCGGGACAGCAACAATGAGCAGTTCTTC	CASSPRDSNNEQFF
-	TRBJ2-1	TRBV20-1	few	13	TGCAGTGCTAGAGTTTACTCAACCAATGAGCAGTTCTTC	CSARVYSTNEQFF
TRBD1	TRBJ1-4	TRBV20-1	few	14	TGCAGTGCCTACCGACAGGGGGCGGATGAAAAACTGTTTTTT	CSAYRQGADEKLFF
-	TRBJ2-1	TRBV5-1	few	14	TGCGCCAGCAGCGATAGAAAGAGGAACAATGAGCAGTTCTTC	CASSDRKRNNEQFF
-	TRBJ1-1	TRBV10-2	-	14	TGCGCCAGCAGTGAGTCAACGGAGGACACTGAAGCTTTCTTT	CASSESTEDTEAFF
TRBD2	TRBJ2-5	TRBV20-1	few	15	TGCAGTGCCCCGGGACTAGCGCCACCCCAAGAGACCCAGTACTTC	CSAPGLAPPQETQYF
TRBD2	TRBJ2-1	TRBV4-3	-	17	TGCGCCAGCAGCCAAGATAGCGGGGGGCCCTTTTACAATGAGCAGTTCTTC	CASSQDSGGPFYNEQFF
-	TRBJ1-5	TRBV27	few	13	TGTGCCAGTGGGGCCGTCACAAATCAGCCCCAGCATTTT	CASGAVTNQPQHF
-	TRBJ2-5	TRBV11-2	few	13	TGTGCCAGCAGCGTCGGGATTCAAGAGACCCAGTACTTC	CASSVGIQETQYF
TRBD1	TRBJ1-6	TRBV28	few	13	TGTGCCAGCAAGGGACAGGGCGGTTCACCCCTCCACTTT	CASKGQGGSPLHF
-	TRBJ1-1	TRBV3-1	few	13	TGTGCCAGCAGCCAAGTGCAGGGCCTTGAAGCTTTCTTT	CASSQVQGLEAFF
-	TRBJ1-2	TRBV3-1	-	14	TGTGCCAGCAGCCAAGATCGTCCCTCCTATGGCTACACCTTC	CASSQDRPSYGYTF
-	TRBJ1-5	TRBV6-6	few	15	TGTGCCAGCAGTTACGGCCAGTCGATGTGGCAGCCCCAGCATTTT	CASSYGQSMWQPQHF
TRBD2	TRBJ2-5	TRBV6-5	few	18	TGTGCCAGCAGTTACAAGGCCCACCTAGCGGGGGGGATGGAGACCCAGTACTTC	CASSYKAHLAGGMETQYF
-	TRBJ1-5	TRBV6-5	few	14	TGTGCCAGCGGGCGAGGGGGTTTCAATCAGCCCCAGCATTTT	CASGRGGFNQPQHF
TRBD1	TRBJ1-2	TRBV29-1	many	15	TGCAGCGTTGATGCCCAGGGGGTCCCTAACTATGGCTACACCTTC	CSVDAQGVPNYGYTF
-	TRBJ2-7	TRBV14	-	15	TGTGCCAGCAGCCAAGCGGGGACAAGGGTCTACGAGCAGTACTTC	CASSQAGTRVYEQYF
-	TRBJ1-2	TRBV27	-	14	TGTGCCAGCAGCGATGTAGGGGGGAACTATGGCTACACCTTC	CASSDVGGNYGYTF
TRBD1	TRBJ2-7	TRBV7-9	-	15	TGTGCCAGCAGCACCACAGGGGGCAGCCCCTACGAGCAGTACTTC	CASSTTGGSPYEQYF
-	TRBJ2-7	TRBV11-2	few	14	TGTGCCAGCAGCTTAGTTGGTCGATTCTACGAGCAGTACTTC	CASSLVGRFYEQYF
-	TRBJ1-4	TRBV12-3/TRBV12-4	-	12	TGTGCCAGCAGTTTACGGTTTGAAAAACTGTTTTTT	CASSLRFEKLFF
-	TRBJ1-6	TRBV7-9	few	16	TGTGCCAGCAGCCCAGGACCTTTAGGCCATAATTCACCCCTCCACTTT	CASSPGPLGHNSPLHF
TRBD1	TRBJ2-7	TRBV29-1	-	13	TGCAGCGTACCTGGGACAGGGGTTCCCGAGCAGTACTTC	CSVPGTGVPEQYF
TRBD2	TRBJ2-2	TRBV5-1	few	14	TGCGCCAGCAGCTTTGAGGGAGGGACCGGGGAGCTGTTTTTT	CASSFEGGTGELFF
-	TRBJ2-3	TRBV5-1	-	15	TGCGCCAGCAGCTCTTCCCCGGGGAACACAGATACGCTGTATTTT	CASSSSPGNTDTLYF
-	TRBJ2-7	TRBV7-9	-	15	TGTGTCAGCAGCGGGGAGACAGGGAACGTTGGCGAGCAGTACTTC	CVSSGETGNVGEQYF
-	TRBJ1-1	TRBV20-1	many	15	TGCAGTGCTAGAAGCCCCGGGACCGCGAACACTGAAGCTTTCTTT	CSARSPGTANTEAFF
-	TRBJ2-3	TRBV9	many	14	TGTGCCAGCAGCGGTCGGACCCGCACAGATACGCAGTATTTT	CASSGRTRTDTQYF
-	TRBJ2-3	TRBV29-1	few	9	TGCAGCGTTCCAGATACGCAGTATTTT	CSVPDTQYF
-	TRBJ1-1	TRBV4-3	many	15	TGCGCCAGCAGCCAAGATTCAGAGACCGGCGGTAGAGCTTTCTTT	CASSQDSETGGRAFF
-	TRBJ2-1	TRBV20-1	few	15	TGCAGTGCTAGAGATGTAGCGGCAGTATACAATGAGCAGTTCTTC	CSARDVAAVYNEQFF
-	TRBJ2-4	TRBV28	few	15	TGTGCCAGCAGCTCGGGGACTTTAGCCAAAAACATTCAGTACTTC	CASSSGTLAKNIQYF
-	TRBJ1-1	TRBV27	-	14	TGTGCCAGCAGTTTATCAGGGCGGGGTGATGAAGCTTTCTTT	CASSLSGRGDEAFF
TRBD2	TRBJ2-5	TRBV5-1	-	15	TGCGCCAGCAGCTCTAGCGGTTGGTACCAAGAGACCCAGTACTTC	CASSSSGWYQETQYF